These 9 T cell receptor beta chains were all obtained from the same sample, sequenced in a study of shared clonotypes between healthy human individuals. Naive CD8 cells comprised CD45RO-negative, CCR7-positively selected cells, excluding terminally differentiated effector memory CD45RA+ cells. TCRdb's table, derived via immunoSEQ multiplex PCR, lists solely in-frame clones and lacks some. The sample holds almost 700,000 clones, 92% seen once. Material for sequencing was naive CD8+ T cells sorted from blood. These receptors all come from a man younger than 45 in good health.

This clone has only one observation. The chain has TRBV4-1 and TRBJ2-2; tentative D call: TRBD2 (7 bases). CDR3 length equals 16 residues. Trimming removed 1 base from V and 2 bases from J, with 11 bases in between. Germline V gives CDR1 MGHRA, CDR2 YSYEKL. Written as DNA, the CDR3 is TGCGCCAGCAGCCAAGCCGGGGGGCTAAACACCGGGGAGCTGTTTTTT. It translates to CASSQAGGLNTGELFF.

The genes are TRBV5-5 and TRBJ2-2; D is possibly TRBD1 or TRBD2 (5 bases each). Looked up from germline, CDR1 is SGHKS and CDR2 is YYEKEE (reference sequence). CDR3 length equals 16 residues. Trimming stripped 2 bases from V and 1 base from J, with 12 bases between. The CDR3 protein is CASSFLGRENTGELFF. DNA of the CDR3: TGTGCCAGCAGCTTTCTGGGACGGGAGAACACCGGGGAGCTGTTTTTT.

The table lists this clone with a count of one. CDR3 amino acids: CSALTVDYNEQFF. The DNA for the CDR3 is TGCAGCGCATTAACGGTCGACTACAATGAGCAGTTCTTC. This chain links TRBV29-1 with TRBJ2-1; D ambiguous. Between the trimmed V and J ends, which lost 7 bases and 3 bases, there was a span of 13 bases. CDR3 length: 13 amino acids. Germline V lookup: CDR1 SQVTM, CDR2 ANQGSEA.

The rearrangement uses TRBV28 and TRBJ1-4; 9 bases align to TRBD1. With V trimmed by 6 bases and J by 8 bases, 10 bases remained unmatched. CDR3 length equals 15 residues. Germline V gene data show CDR1 as MDHEN and CDR2 as SYDVKM. CDR3 sequence: CASSHPGQGDEKLFF. The DNA of the CDR3 is TGTGCCAGCAGCCATCCGGGACAGGGAGACGAAAAACTGTTTTTT.

The chain has TRBV4-1 and TRBJ1-5; D remains unclear. The CDR3 extends over 13 amino acids. V dropped 4 bases and J dropped 7 bases, with 11 bases sitting between them. Germline V lookup: CDR1 MGHRA, CDR2 YSYEKL. The DNA for the CDR3 is TGCGCCAGCAGCCGTTCAGGAGGACAGCCCCAGCATTTT. Amino acid sequence: CASSRSGGQPQHF.

The chain is built from TRBV7-8 and TRBJ2-3; no clear D. The V gene lost 7 bases and the J gene lost 3 bases, with 11 bases spanning the gap. This CDR3 is 13 amino acids long. CDR1 is SGHVS, CDR2 FQNEAQ, per germline. This CDR3 reads CASMSYNTDTQYF. The CDR3, as DNA: TGTGCCAGCATGTCCTATAATACAGATACGCAGTATTTT.

V usage is TRBV21-1 and J usage is TRBJ1-4; TRBD1, the D gene given by the table, was not confirmed from the DNA. TRBV21-1 is designated a pseudogene. CDR3 length equals 20 residues. As DNA, the CDR3 is TGTGCCAGCAGCAAAATTATCATCGGACAGGGGTATAGCACTAATGAAAAACTGTTTTTT. This codes for CASSKIIIGQGYSTNEKLFF.

The chain is built from TRBV30 and TRBJ2-3; D may be TRBD1 (6 bases). V was trimmed by 4 bases and J by 7 bases, leaving 9 bases between them. Germline V CDR1 and CDR2: GTSNPN, SVGIG (reference sequence). The CDR3 runs to 11 residues. CDR3 protein: CAWTRDNTQYF. Here the CDR3 DNA reads TGTGCCTGGACTCGGGACAATACGCAGTATTTT.

On this clone itself: Mismatch with germline at one junction end may stem from a read error. V is TRBV27 and J is TRBJ2-3; TRBD2 aligns across 8 bases. The CDR3 has 16 amino acids. Germline-derived CDR1 and CDR2 are MNHEY and SMNVEV (reference sequence). CDR3 region: CASGFQAGDFADTQYF. For the CDR3, the DNA is TGTGCCAGCGGTTTCCAAGCGGGAGATTTCGCAGATACGCAGTATTTT.